This T cell receptor beta chain was observed in a study of OX40 agonist ivuxolimab in advanced cancers. Looking at the study overall: Therapy given before enrollment (anti-PD-1, anti-PD-L1 or anti-CTLA-4) was allowed, and around 44% had some.

Using immunoSEQ multiplex PCR, the repertoire was profiled, and TCRdb retains in-frame clones only, with some absent. The sample consists of 40,000 to 55,000 clones, over 80% of them appearing once. People who had autoimmune disease history or systemic immunosuppression were excluded. Broader study findings: The study found among the lowest clonal expansion in partial responders at 0.1-3.0 mg/kg. Some of the nonresponding patients also showed low levels of normalized T-cell clonal expansion.

This CDR3 comprises 15 residues. Germline values: CDR1 SGDLS, CDR2 YYNGEE. Trimming removed 0 bases from V and 0 bases from J, with 9 bases in between. Notes on this clone: Its specificity is not known.

The clonotype originates from an adult with an advanced solid tumor such as melanoma, head and neck, liver or kidney cancer. The chain carries TRBV9 and TRBJ1-2, with D possibly TRBD1 on 6 matching bases. The sequencing here drew on CD4+ or CD8+ T cells sorted from blood, taken in a trial of the OX40 agonist ivuxolimab. CDR3 coding DNA: TGTGCCAGCAGCGTAGACCGGACAGCTAACTATGGCTACACCTTC. It encodes CASSVDRTANYGYTF. The whole variable domain, remainder taken from reference TRBV9 and TRBJ1-2, is DSGVTQTPKHLITATGQRVTLRCSPRSGDLSVYWYQQSLDQGLQFLIQYYNGEERAKGNILERFSAQQFPDLHSELNLSSLELGDSALYFCASSVDRTANYGYTFGSGTRLTVV.